The rows below give T cell receptor beta chains drawn from one sample of a study of blood T cell repertoires in COVID-19. Clones were read by immunoSEQ multiplex PCR, and TCRdb kept only the in-frame ones, dropping some. The data contain about 73,000 clones, 82% of them singletons. Sequenced: peripheral blood. These receptors all stem from a woman aged 60-70 years with acute or convalescent COVID-19. The CDR3 runs from the conserved cysteine through the conserved F or W. A D gene is named only where the DNA matches it firmly.

D,V,CDR3
TRBD1,TRBV14,CASSHLGQAYGYTF
-,TRBV5-4,CASSASGGETF
TRBD1,TRBV7-2,CASSLGPGQAGHTIYF
TRBD1,TRBV5-6,CASSPLQGAGGYTF
-,TRBV2,CASRQADNYGYTF
TRBD1,TRBV7-2,CASSSRIQQGASETQYF
TRBD1,TRBV5-1,CASSLTGGNTGELFF
-,TRBV7-2,CASSLTRGGTNYGYTF
TRBD1,TRBV2,CASSERLGRGPSTNEKLFF
TRBD1,TRBV5-4,CATGQGFMNTEAFF
-,TRBV3-1/TRBV3-2,CASSQDGAGRAREQYF
TRBD1,TRBV5-5,CASSWGQGTNYGYTF
TRBD1,TRBV7-8,CASSLGRTGSRGYTF
TRBD1,TRBV13,CASSLGPRTGRGGYTF
-,TRBV12-3/TRBV12-4,CASSRLGDGYTF
-,TRBV19,CASSIAIEVGSYGYTF
TRBD2,TRBV5-4,CASSLPSGRETQYF
TRBD2,TRBV9,CASSVATGLAGETQYF
-,TRBV9,CASSVGYSTNQPQHF
TRBD1,TRBV7-9,CASSAQGMGNQPQHF
-,TRBV20-1,CSASLGARGSYEQYF
-,TRBV6-5,CASRTFGNQPQHF
TRBD1,TRBV5-4,CASSFPGQGGTEAFF
-,TRBV9,CASSPGLEAGIQYF